One and the same sample provided the 27 T cell receptor beta chains below, sequenced in a study of T cells in Graves' hyperthyroidism and ophthalmopathy. TCR beta CDR3 sequences were amplified from RNA transcripts. Using the HTBI primer set, a first-round RT-PCR was run on the TCR CDR3. Each CDR3 protein is one row after TCRdb ran MiXCR on the multiplex PCR reads. Here the sample spans around 580,000 distinct CDR3 sequences, more than 45% being singletons. Input material: peripheral blood or thyroid tissue (not recorded which). The receptors originated from a woman between 18 and 29 years old with Graves' hyperthyroidism.

V gene TRBV15 combines with J gene TRBJ2-2, with 7 nucleotides matching TRBD1. Per germline, CDR1 LNHNV and CDR2 YYDKDF (reference sequence). This CDR3 comprises 18 residues. Unmatched junction bases numbered 13, after V lost 4 bases and J lost 2 bases. CDR3 amino acids: CATSTGTAFSGNTGELFF. The CDR3 DNA is TGTGCCACCAGCACCGGGACAGCCTTCTCTGGAAACACCGGGGAGCTGTTTTTT.

This clonotype was seen ten or more times. The chain carries TRBV6-1 and TRBJ2-5, with TRBD2 matching over 7 bases. Germline V gives CDR1 MNHNS, CDR2 SASEGT. Trimming at V came to 2 bases and at J to 3 bases, leaving 0 bases not matched to a gene. This CDR3 has 13 residues. DNA for the CDR3: TGTGCCAGCAGTGAACTAGCGGAAGAGACCCAGTACTTC. Translated: CASSELAEETQYF.

This clonotype was counted ten times or more. The chain has TRBV4-2 and TRBJ1-3; D gene uncertain. The CDR3 runs to 16 residues. The germline CDR1 and CDR2 sequences are LGHNA and YNFKEQ. The germline V and J ends were trimmed by 0 bases and 3 bases, with 12 bases remaining between them. The DNA for the CDR3 is TGTGCCAGCAGCCAAGATTTCACGGGGATTGGAAACACCATATATTTT. It translates to CASSQDFTGIGNTIYF.

DNA for the CDR3: TGCAGTGCTAGCATCCCCCAGTACTTC. It specifies CSASIPQYF. The V gene is TRBV20-1, the J gene TRBJ2-5, with D unclear. The V end was cut by 3 bases, the J end by 9 bases, with 5 bases between. The CDR3 runs 9 residues. CDR1 DFQATT and CDR2 SNEGSKA come from the germline V gene (reference sequence).

This clonotype was recorded many times. The rearrangement links TRBV7-9 to TRBJ2-2, with 12 bases matching TRBD2. The V segment lost 5 bases and the J segment 5 bases; nucleotides outside the gene matches: 12. The CDR3 has 18 residues. Germline CDR1 SEHNR, CDR2 FQNEAQ (reference sequence). CDR3 sequence reads: CASSVSLAGGPNTGELFF. CDR3 sequence (DNA): TGTGCCAGCAGCGTCTCACTAGCGGGAGGCCCTAATACCGGGGAGCTGTTTTTT.

This clonotype was observed many times. This chain joins TRBV4-1 and TRBJ1-6, with D possibly TRBD1 on 6 matching bases. Per the germline V gene, CDR1 is MGHRA and CDR2 is YSYEKL. Trimming removed 1 base from V and 5 bases from J, with 12 bases in between. This CDR3 has 16 amino acids. The CDR3 loop reads CASSQAGGHNNSPLHF. The CDR3 DNA reads as TGCGCCAGCAGCCAAGCCGGGGGACATAATAATTCACCCCTCCACTTT.

This clonotype has ten or more counts. The chain employs TRBV15 and TRBJ2-7; D possibly corresponds to TRBD1 (5 bases). V was cut by 1 base and J by 0 bases, with 13 bases left in between. There are 16 residues in the CDR3. Germline-derived CDR1 and CDR2 are LNHNV and YYDKDF (reference sequence). CDR3 sequence (DNA): TGTGCCACCAGCAGAGGGGCAGGGCTGAGCTCCTACGAGCAGTACTTC. It codes for CATSRGAGLSSYEQYF.

Ten or more counts support this clonotype. The CDR3: CASSSGRDYEQYF. The CDR3 region has the DNA TGTGCCAGCAGCTCTGGGAGGGACTACGAGCAGTACTTC. The chain uses TRBV7-6 and TRBJ2-7; 7 bases are shared with TRBD2. The CDR3 covers 13 residues. Germline-derived CDR1 and CDR2 are SGHVS and FNYEAQ. The V segment lost 4 bases and the J segment 3 bases; nucleotides outside the gene matches: 3.

V and J are TRBV2 and TRBJ1-3; no reliable D call. The CDR3 is 13 amino acids. Trimming shortened V by 5 bases and J by 7 bases, and 12 bases separated the two germline ends. Germline V gene sequence: CDR1 SNHLY, CDR2 FYNNEI. The CDR3 coding sequence is TGTGCCAGCAGTCTTAGCGGGGTGAACACCATATATTTT. Translated: CASSLSGVNTIYF.

The chain employs TRBV25-1 and TRBJ2-3; 12 nucleotides agree with TRBD2. This CDR3 has 18 residues. Trimming at V came to 4 bases and at J to 5 bases, leaving 13 bases not matched to a gene. CDR1 is MGHDK, CDR2 SYGVNS, per germline. This CDR3 is CASSATSGLAGRRDTQYF. CDR3 sequence (DNA): TGTGCCAGCAGTGCTACCTCCGGACTAGCGGGAAGGAGAGATACGCAGTATTTT.

In this sample, this clonotype turned up many times. The J gene is TRBJ1-4, the V gene TRBV15; D gene ambiguous. CDR1 and CDR2 from the germline V gene are LNHNV and YYDKDF (reference sequence). Trimming took 3 bases from V and 8 from J, leaving 7 bases between them. CDR3 length: 12 residues. The CDR3 loop is CATSRDEEKLFF. DNA for the CDR3: TGTGCCACCAGCAGGGATGAAGAAAAACTGTTTTTT. The variable domain in full, with the rest retrieved from reference TRBV15 and TRBJ1-4, is DAMVIQNPRYQVTQFGKPVTLSCSQTLNHNVMYWYQQKSSQAPKLLFHYYDKDFNNEADTPDNFQSRRPNTSFCFLDIRSPGLGDTAMYLCATSRDEEKLFFGSGTQLSVL.

This chain uses TRBV20-1 with TRBJ1-2, with a tentative D call TRBD1 (6 bases). This CDR3 is 16 amino acids long. Between the trimmed V and J ends, which lost 6 bases and 6 bases, there was a span of 26 bases. The germline CDR1 and CDR2 sequences are DFQATT and SNEGSKA (reference sequence). CDR3 sequence: CSANRQEGTFWDGYTF. In nucleotides, the CDR3 is TGCAGTGCAAACCGACAGGAAGGGACGTTTTGGGATGGCTACACCTTC.

The gene calls are TRBV29-1 and TRBJ2-3; TRBD2 might be the D (6 bases). Germline loops: CDR1 SQVTM, CDR2 ANQGSEA. V was cut by 6 bases and J by 0 bases, with 16 bases left in between. The CDR3 runs 15 residues. The CDR3 reads CSVLRGGTSTDTQYF. DNA for the CDR3: TGCAGCGTCCTTCGTGGGGGGACTAGCACAGATACGCAGTATTTT.

Ten or more counts support this clonotype. The J gene is TRBJ1-6, the V gene TRBV7-3; possible D gene TRBD1, 6 bases. The CDR3 contains 17 residues. Germline CDR1 reads SGHTA; CDR2 reads FQGTGA. V was pared by 1 base and J by 5 bases, with 15 bases between. CDR3 protein: CASSLRGRGAHNSPLHF. CDR3 DNA: TGTGCCAGCAGCTTAAGGGGACGGGGGGCTCATAATTCACCCCTCCACTTT. Supplemented by reference TRBV7-3 and TRBJ1-6, the full variable domain reads GAGVSQTPSNKVTEKGKYVELRCDPISGHTALYWYRQSLGQGPEFLIYFQGTGAADDSGLPNDRFFAVRPEGSVSTLKIQRTERGDSAVYLCASSLRGRGAHNSPLHFGNGTRLTVT.

The chain joins TRBV29-1 to TRBJ1-2; 11 positions match TRBD1. Germline CDR1 reads SQVTM; CDR2 reads ANQGSEA. Trimming at V came to 5 bases and at J to 8 bases, leaving 13 bases not matched to a gene. The CDR3 consists of 15 residues. Here the CDR3 DNA reads TGCAGCGTTAAAAGGCCCGGACAGGGGGCAACGGGCTACACCTTC. Residues: CSVKRPGQGATGYTF.

The CDR3 protein is CATSDSAGGENTGELFF. In nucleotides, the CDR3 is TGTGCCACCAGTGATTCAGCGGGAGGGGAAAACACCGGGGAGCTGTTTTTT. The chain combines TRBV24-1 with TRBJ2-2; 10 positions match TRBD2. The CDR3 runs to 17 residues. The V gene end was trimmed by 2 bases and the J gene end by 2 bases; junction bases not matched to a gene: 4. Germline V gene sequence: CDR1 KGHDR, CDR2 SFDVKD.

This chain links TRBV15 with TRBJ2-7; D ambiguous. CDR3 length: 15 amino acids. V was trimmed by 1 base and J by 5 bases, leaving 15 bases between them. The germline V gene has CDR1 LNHNV and CDR2 YYDKDF (reference sequence). The CDR3 region is CATSRGTARVDEQYF. CDR3 sequence (DNA): TGTGCCACCAGCAGAGGCACCGCTAGGGTAGACGAGCAGTACTTC.

The chain links TRBV11-3 to TRBJ2-7; 10 bases map to TRBD2. CDR1 is SGHNT, CDR2 YENEEA, per germline. The CDR3 totals 16 residues. The J segment lost 3 bases and the V segment lost 1 base, leaving 6 bases of the junction unmatched. The CDR3 sequence: CASSLVASGSFYEQYF. The DNA of the CDR3 is TGTGCCAGCAGCTTAGTGGCTAGCGGGAGTTTCTACGAGCAGTACTTC. Full variable domain (remainder filled in from reference TRBV11-3 and TRBJ2-7): EAGVVQSPRYKIIEKKQPVAFWCNPISGHNTLYWYLQNLGQGPELLIRYENEEAVDDSQLPKDRFSAERLKGVDSTLKIQPAELGDSAVYLCASSLVASGSFYEQYFGPGTRLTVT.

V usage is TRBV7-9 and J usage is TRBJ2-7, with TRBD2 identical over 8 bases. CDR1 and CDR2 from the germline V gene are SEHNR and FQNEAQ (reference sequence). This CDR3 contains 13 residues. V lost 5 bases to trimming and J lost 3 bases; unmatched junction nucleotides: 3. CDR3 sequence reads: CASSNSGSYEQYF. CDR3 DNA: TGTGCCAGCAGCAACAGCGGGAGCTACGAGCAGTACTTC.

The chain has TRBV24-1 and TRBJ2-1; D possibly matches TRBD1 or TRBD2 (5 bases each). V was clipped by 4 bases and J by 0 bases, with 12 bases between them. This CDR3 spans 16 amino acids. Germline-derived CDR1 and CDR2 are KGHDR and SFDVKD. The CDR3 nucleotides are TGTGCCACCAGTGAGGTGGGACCTTCCTCCTACAATGAGCAGTTCTTC. Translated, it gives CATSEVGPSSYNEQFF.

This clonotype occurred many times. The V gene is TRBV7-2, the J gene TRBJ1-2; no firm D call. There are 14 residues in the CDR3. The germline gives CDR1 SGHTA, CDR2 FQGNSA. With 0 bases removed from V and 8 bases from J, the gap between germline ends came to 13 bases. The CDR3 coding sequence is TGTGCCAGCAGCTTAGCGCAGGAAGGGTTAGGCTACACCTTC. This sequence encodes CASSLAQEGLGYTF.

The rearrangement uses TRBV25-1 and TRBJ1-2; D unresolved. This CDR3 has 12 residues. CDR1 and CDR2 (germline): MGHDK, SYGVNS. V was pared by 1 base and J by 8 bases, with 8 bases between. The CDR3 is CASSEWGYGYTF. The CDR3 DNA reads TGTGCCAGCAGTGAATGGGGTTACGGCTACACCTTC.

This clonotype was picked up many times. The chain is built from TRBV20-1 and TRBJ2-7; 7 bases fit TRBD2. After removal of 5 bases from V and 1 base from J, the junction contained 8 bases not matched to a gene. CDR3 length: 14 residues. The germline V gene has CDR1 DFQATT and CDR2 SNEGSKA (reference sequence). CDR3 residues: CSAATSATSYEQYF. DNA for the CDR3: TGCAGTGCTGCTACTAGCGCTACTTCCTACGAGCAGTACTTC.

V usage is TRBV10-3 and J usage is TRBJ2-3; 7 bases are a match to TRBD2. This CDR3 comprises 14 residues. J lost 11 bases, V lost 6 bases, and 14 bases had no gene match. Germline V gene data show CDR1 as ENHRY and CDR2 as SYGVKD. The CDR3 loop is CAIRGLAGYNEQYF. The CDR3 region has the DNA TGTGCCATCAGGGGGTTAGCGGGCTACAATGAGCAGTATTTT.

On this clonotype: A much larger clone lies one base from this, so it may be a read error. The chain links TRBV10-3 to TRBJ1-4, with 9 positions matching TRBD1. Germline-derived CDR1 and CDR2 are ENHRY and SYGVKD. The J segment lost 8 bases and the V segment lost 5 bases, leaving 6 bases of the junction unmatched. The CDR3 totals 14 residues. The CDR3 reads CAISLGQGYEKLFF. CDR3 nucleotides: TGTGCCATCAGTCTAGGACAGGGGTACGAAAAACTGTTTTTT.

Many counts were recorded for this clonotype. The chain uses TRBV12-3 or TRBV12-4 and TRBJ1-4; 9 nucleotides line up with TRBD1. The junction had 6 bases not matched to a gene; V was cut back by 5 bases and J by 8 bases. This CDR3 contains 14 residues. CDR3 DNA sequence: TGTGCCAGCAGTCCGGGACAGGGTGTCGAAAAACTGTTTTTT. This translates into CASSPGQGVEKLFF.

In its sample, this clonotype was seen many times. The CDR3 spells CASSEMGQGSTEAFF. Here the CDR3 DNA reads TGTGCCAGCAGTGAGATGGGACAGGGGTCTACTGAAGCTTTCTTT. The J gene is TRBJ1-1, the V gene TRBV25-1, with 10 bases identical to TRBD1. With 3 bases clipped from V and 5 bases from J, the junction kept 6 bases outside the gene matches. CDR3 size: 15 residues. Germline CDR1 reads MGHDK; CDR2 reads SYGVNS.